The present entry profiles one T cell receptor beta chain with its context. The same CDR3 can be traced to other DNA sequences in this sample. In the study's own analysis: Reference gene primers were amplified, and this amplification served to estimate nucleated cell counts. Profiling relied on immunoSEQ multiplex PCR, and the TCRdb table lists in-frame clones only, not all of them. The V and J calls and clone size are taken from that table; D and trimming were inferred from the DNA. This sample carries approximately 250,000 clones, 86% of them seen once, and the ten largest clones take about 6%. Trimming removed 3 bases from V and 4 bases from J, with 6 bases in between. In germline, CDR1 is KGHSH, CDR2 LQKENI. The CDR3 sequence is 12 residues long. While infection was still active, Seattle patients were enrolled and then followed longitudinally. This sample was included in a study of blood T cell repertoires in COVID-19. Study context: PBMCs, B-cell-depleted T cells, or T cells were the source of the cDNA or gDNA that made up the material.

This TCR derives from a woman older than 75 with COVID-19, enrolled during active disease. V usage is TRBV18 and J usage is TRBJ2-5; D not certain. Sequenced sample: peripheral blood. The CDR3 DNA reads as TGTGCCAGCTCACCGGCCGCAGAGACCCAGTACTTC. Translation gives CASSPAAETQYF.